The 20 T cell receptor beta chains given below trace back to one sample, sequenced in a study of human T cells and chemical hapten exposure (dated by TCRdb to the early 2020s). Per the publication, the time point label means: patch test 2, 6 weeks after DPC sensitization. In the paper's terms, the treatment or condition label means: therapeutic diphenylcyclopropenone sensitization with weekly scalp DPC. Total RNA was extracted from unfractionated whole blood collected in Tempus Blood RNA tubes. Receptors were amplified or captured by RACE. Sequencing used a NextSeq 500. Starting from the raw public reads, TCRdb applied fastp trimming at Q25, assembled clones with MiXCR and retained in-frame beta chains. All rows with the same CDR3 protein become a single entry with the most common DNA and genes. Across this sample there are approximately 46,000 distinct CDR3 sequences, with 9.5% to 10% seen only once. 11% to 15% of the sample rests with the top ten.

Sequencing was performed on whole blood, taken in connection with sensitization to the hapten diphenylcyclopropenone (DPC). The receptors were gathered from a woman aged 25-40 years with alopecia areata. Some clones in this sample may be carry-over from other donors' samples.

This chain joins TRBV9 and TRBJ2-2; D unresolved. From germline, CDR1 is SGDLS and CDR2 YYNGEE. The CDR3 spans 14 residues. Trimming cost V 2 bases and J 5 bases, with 10 bases left between them. The DNA of the CDR3 is TGTGCCAGCAGCGTCCTAACAGAAACCGGGGAGCTGTTTTTT. This translates into CASSVLTETGELFF.

The rearrangement joins TRBV28 to TRBJ2-1; D possibly corresponds to TRBD1 (5 bases). Germline V gives CDR1 MDHEN, CDR2 SYDVKM. V dropped 6 bases and J dropped 5 bases, with 11 bases sitting between them. The CDR3 covers 13 residues. For the CDR3, the DNA is TGTGCCAGCAGGGACATCTCACACAATGAGCAGTTCTTC. Translating it yields CASRDISHNEQFF.

This clonotype was recorded many times. This rearrangement joins TRBV6-5 to TRBJ2-2; D is unresolved. Germline CDR1 MNHEY, CDR2 SVGAGI. V lost 2 bases, J lost 9 bases, and 10 bases lay in between. The CDR3 spans 13 residues. The CDR3 spells CASSYVPIRELFF. The CDR3 DNA reads TGTGCCAGCAGTTACGTACCCATCAGGGAGCTGTTTTTT.

A few counts support this clonotype. V usage is TRBV12-3 or TRBV12-4 and J usage is TRBJ2-3; D is unclear. The CDR3 sequence is 13 residues long. The V end lost 5 bases, the J end lost 6 bases, and 12 bases lay between the germline ends. CDR3 bases: TGTGCCAGCAGTCGCCTATTCTCTGATACGCAGTATTTT. This translates into CASSRLFSDTQYF.

This clonotype has at least ten counts. The chain employs TRBV11-2 and TRBJ2-3, with D perhaps matching TRBD2 (6 bases). Germline V gene sequence: CDR1 SGHAT, CDR2 FQNNGV. V was cut by 5 bases and J by 6 bases, with 15 bases left in between. The CDR3 is 14 amino acids. Written as DNA, the CDR3 is TGTGCCAGCAGCGGACGCGGGACCACCGATACGCAGTATTTT. Protein: CASSGRGTTDTQYF.

This clonotype was seen a handful of times. The genes are TRBV6-1 and TRBJ2-2, with D uncertain. Germline CDR1 reads MNHNS; CDR2 reads SASEGT. The CDR3 is made up of 16 amino acids. V was cut by 2 bases and J by 0 bases, with 10 bases left in between. CDR3 in DNA: TGTGCCAGCAGTGAATTCGTGGCAGCGAACACCGGGGAGCTGTTTTTT. Encoded protein: CASSEFVAANTGELFF.

In this sample, this clonotype turned up many times. CDR3 sequence (DNA): TGTGCCAGCAGCTACGGCGGGGGGGCCGGGGAGCTGTTTTTT. It is translated as CASSYGGGAGELFF. The rearrangement uses TRBV11-3 and TRBJ2-2; 9 bases map to TRBD2. CDR3 length: 14 residues. The trim removed 4 bases at V and 6 bases at J, leaving 3 bases unmatched. Germline loops: CDR1 SGHNT, CDR2 YENEEA. Full variable domain (missing parts from reference TRBV11-3 and TRBJ2-2): EAGVVQSPRYKIIEKKQPVAFWCNPISGHNTLYWYLQNLGQGPELLIRYENEEAVDDSQLPKDRFSAERLKGVDSTLKIQPAELGDSAVYLCASSYGGGAGELFFGEGSRLTVL.

The rearrangement links TRBV5-1 to TRBJ2-2; D may be TRBD1 (6 bases). The CDR3 runs to 15 residues. Per the germline V gene, CDR1 is SGHRS and CDR2 is YFSETQ. The V and J ends lost 7 bases and 3 bases respectively, with 16 bases between them. In DNA form, the CDR3 reads TGCGCCAGCGGCAGCCAGGGGTCTTACACCGGGGAGCTGTTTTTT. This gives the protein CASGSQGSYTGELFF.

This sequence joins TRBV28 and TRBJ2-1; possible D gene TRBD1, 6 bases. Germline CDR1 MDHEN, CDR2 SYDVKM. CDR3 size: 14 residues. The ends were cut back, 6 bases at V and 4 bases at J, with 13 bases in the middle. The CDR3 spells CASSQGRRYNEQFF. CDR3 DNA: TGTGCCAGCAGCCAGGGGCGCCGATACAATGAGCAGTTCTTC.

Ten or more counts support this clonotype. CDR3 in DNA: TGTGCCAGCAGTTTGGATGGGGGCGGGTACGAGCAGTACTTC. Translation: CASSLDGGGYEQYF. This sequence joins TRBV12-3 or TRBV12-4 and TRBJ2-7; D is possibly TRBD1 (6 bases). Trimming removed 3 bases from V and 4 bases from J, with 13 bases in between. This CDR3 is built from 14 residues.

This clonotype turned up a few times. This chain connects TRBV12-3 or TRBV12-4 to TRBJ1-4; 7 nucleotides match TRBD1. This CDR3 has 15 amino acids. The V and J ends lost 5 bases and 4 bases, in that order; junction bases with no gene match: 7. The CDR3 DNA sequence: TGTGCCAGCAGTACCGGGACAGACATTAATGAAAAACTGTTTTTT. Protein product: CASSTGTDINEKLFF.

This clonotype has ten or more counts. The chain joins TRBV4-1 to TRBJ2-1; TRBD2 agrees at 8 bases. Germline CDR1 and CDR2: MGHRA and YSYEKL. The CDR3 is made up of 15 amino acids. V lost 0 bases, J lost 8 bases, and 6 bases stayed unmatched. CDR3 residues: CASSQEAGGPHEQFF. For the CDR3, the DNA is TGCGCCAGCAGCCAAGAGGCGGGGGGCCCTCATGAGCAGTTCTTC.

This clonotype has ten or more counts. The CDR3 loop reads CASSQGGDFGPLHF. The CDR3, as DNA: TGTGCCAGCAGCCAGGGAGGGGATTTCGGCCCCCTCCACTTT. V gene TRBV2 combines with J gene TRBJ1-6; tentatively, D is TRBD1 (5 bases). V lost 6 bases to trimming and J lost 13 bases, with 19 bases between them. Germline-derived CDR1 and CDR2 are SNHLY and FYNNEI. The CDR3 is made up of 14 amino acids.

Remarks on this clonotype: The junction does not match germline at one end; this may be a read error. The CDR3 DNA sequence: TGCAGTGCTAGAGGTCAAGGGAACACCGTGGAGCTGTTTTTT. Translated, it gives CSARGQGNTVELFF. The chain joins TRBV20-1 to TRBJ2-2; D unclear. Germline V gene sequence: CDR1 DFQATT, CDR2 SNEGSKA (reference sequence). The CDR3 is 14 amino acids.

This clonotype was seen many times. The chain joins TRBV20-1 to TRBJ2-4; the match to TRBD2 covers 9 bases. CDR3 length: 17 amino acids. The J segment lost 3 bases and the V segment lost 6 bases, leaving 15 bases of the junction unmatched. CDR1 is DFQATT, CDR2 SNEGSKA, per germline (reference sequence). In DNA, the CDR3 is TGCAGTGCCGCACTAGCGGGCCTACCCAAGGGCAAAAACATTCAGTACTTC. This translates into CSAALAGLPKGKNIQYF.

This clonotype was seen more than once but under ten times. The V gene is TRBV6-2 or TRBV6-3, the J gene TRBJ1-6; the D gene is possibly TRBD1 (6 bases). CDR1 is MNHEY, CDR2 SVGEGT, per germline. V lost 6 bases, J lost 3 bases, and 15 bases lay in between. The CDR3 has 16 amino acids. CDR3 sequence: CASRRGQNFYNSPLHF. For the CDR3, the DNA is TGTGCCAGCAGGAGAGGACAGAACTTCTATAATTCACCCCTCCACTTT.

The sample holds many counts of this clonotype. The CDR3 is CSARDSQGPDTQYF. The DNA of the CDR3 is TGCAGTGCTAGAGATAGTCAGGGCCCAGATACGCAGTATTTT. V is TRBV20-1 and J is TRBJ2-3; D might be TRBD1 (5 bases). Germline V gives CDR1 DFQATT, CDR2 SNEGSKA (reference sequence). V shed 0 bases and J shed 4 bases, with 11 bases lying between them. There are 14 residues in the CDR3.

This clonotype occurred a few times. The DNA for the CDR3 is TGTGCCAGCACCTCAGGCCCGGGGGGCGGGGGGCTGTACGAGCAGTACTTC. Translating it yields CASTSGPGGGGLYEQYF. The chain is built from TRBV7-2 and TRBJ2-7; 8 bases match TRBD2. The germline CDR1 and CDR2 sequences are SGHTA and FQGNSA. With V trimmed by 7 bases and J by 4 bases, 18 bases remained unmatched. The CDR3 loop spans 17 amino acids.

This clonotype occurred a few times. The gene calls are TRBV20-1 and TRBJ2-2; D uncertain. Germline CDR1 is DFQATT and CDR2 is SNEGSKA (reference sequence). This CDR3 has 14 residues. V was cut by 5 bases and J by 0 bases, with 10 bases left in between. In DNA form, the CDR3 reads TGCAGTGCTCGTAAACAGCCGAACACCGGGGAGCTGTTTTTT. Translating it yields CSARKQPNTGELFF.

This clonotype was observed at least ten times. The chain couples TRBV5-6 to TRBJ1-1; no definite D call. V was shortened by 1 base and J by 1 base, with 8 bases between the two germline ends. Germline CDR1 is SGHDT and CDR2 is YYEEEE. The CDR3 runs to 14 residues. CDR3 coding DNA: TGTGCCAGCAGCTTGTTCGGGGAGAACACTGAAGCTTTCTTT. Its translation is CASSLFGENTEAFF.